The 31 T cell receptor beta chains in this list originate from one sample, sequenced in a study of T-cell reconstitution after alpha-beta-depleted transplantation in children. This sample's TCRbeta library carried unique molecular identifier barcodes. TCRdb reprocessed the PCR reads with MiXCR, giving one entry per CDR3 protein. Of 400,000 to 550,000 distinct CDR3 sequences detected, under 12% appear once; the ten largest clones hold about 2%. Sequencing used PBMCs, obtained before TCRalphabeta/CD19-depleted stem cell transplant. The origin of the receptors is a child aged 2-15 years with inherited bone marrow failure, due to receive a stem cell transplant.

This clonotype appeared many times. This sequence joins TRBV10-3 and TRBJ2-2, with D unclear. In germline, CDR1 is ENHRY, CDR2 SYGVKD. Trimming stripped 10 bases from V and 5 bases from J, with 11 bases between. The CDR3 consists of 12 residues. CDR3 amino acids: CATARETGELFF. DNA of the CDR3: TGTGCCACCGCTAGAGAAACCGGGGAGCTGTTTTTT.

This clonotype occurred many times. CDR3 protein: CATSDWDQPQHF. As DNA, the CDR3 is TGTGCCACCAGTGATTGGGATCAGCCCCAGCATTTT. V usage is TRBV24-1 and J usage is TRBJ1-5; D gene ambiguous. V lost 2 bases and J lost 5, with 3 bases in between. This CDR3 has 12 amino acids. Germline CDR1 is KGHDR and CDR2 is SFDVKD.

This clonotype occurred many times. This chain joins TRBV28 and TRBJ2-2, with 9 bases aligning to TRBD2. V was pared by 3 bases and J by 1 base, with 3 bases of the junction left unmatched. Germline lookup yields CDR1 MDHEN and CDR2 SYDVKM. This CDR3 has 16 amino acids. The CDR3 loop reads CASSFETSGNTGELFF. Written as DNA, the CDR3 is TGTGCCAGCAGTTTTGAGACTAGCGGGAACACCGGGGAGCTGTTTTTT.

This clonotype came up many times. The chain links TRBV4-2 to TRBJ2-4, with D maybe TRBD1 (6 bases). This CDR3 has 20 residues. Germline-derived CDR1 and CDR2 are LGHNA and YNFKEQ. V shed 0 bases and J shed 3 bases, with 24 bases lying between them. CDR3 sequence: CASSQEDVGRGPLFKNIQYF. The CDR3, as DNA: TGTGCCAGCAGCCAAGAAGATGTTGGCAGGGGACCCCTTTTCAAAAACATTCAGTACTTC.

This clonotype was seen ten or more times. CDR3 in DNA: TGTGCCAGCAGTTGGGGACTCCCAAGGTCCTATGGCTACACCTTC. It is translated as CASSWGLPRSYGYTF. This chain uses TRBV12-3 or TRBV12-4 with TRBJ1-2, with TRBD1 as a possible D gene (5 bases). The CDR3 runs to 15 residues. The V gene lost 4 bases and the J gene lost 4 bases, with 16 bases spanning the gap.

This clonotype turned up a few times. The chain couples TRBV20-1 to TRBJ2-7; D gene uncertain. The germline V gene has CDR1 DFQATT and CDR2 SNEGSKA (reference sequence). The CDR3 extends over 12 amino acids. CDR3 region: CRLSRWDYEQYF. CDR3 DNA: TGCCGTCTCTCACGATGGGATTACGAGCAGTACTTC.

This clonotype was seen a handful of times. An end of the junction differs from the germline gene, which may be a read error. The V call is TRBV20-1, the J call TRBJ1-2, with TRBD1 matching 9 bases. CDR3 length: 14 amino acids. CDR1 is DFQATT, CDR2 SNEGSKA, per germline (reference sequence). CDR3 residues: CSATGGDSYNGYTF. CDR3 nucleotide sequence: TGCAGCGCTACAGGGGGCGACAGCTACAATGGCTACACCTTC.

This clonotype was counted many times. The chain carries TRBV29-1 and TRBJ2-5, with D hard to call. CDR1 SQVTM and CDR2 ANQGSEA come from the germline V gene. The CDR3 sequence is 13 residues long. V was shortened by 4 bases and J by 2 bases, with 11 bases between the two germline ends. The CDR3 region has the DNA TGCAGCGTTGGAACACTTTTACAAGAGACCCAGTACTTC. This gives the protein CSVGTLLQETQYF. The variable domain in full, with the rest retrieved from reference TRBV29-1 and TRBJ2-5, is SAVISQKPSRDICQRGTSLTIQCQVDSQVTMMFWYRQQPGQSLTLIATANQGSEATYESGFVIDKFPISRPNLTFSTLTVSNMSPEDSSIYLCSVGTLLQETQYFGPGTRLLVL.

Many counts were recorded for this clonotype. The chain uses TRBV20-1 and TRBJ2-7; possible D gene TRBD2, 5 bases. This CDR3 contains 15 residues. Germline values: CDR1 DFQATT, CDR2 SNEGSKA (reference sequence). V was pared by 3 bases and J by 1 base, with 16 bases between. CDR3 sequence reads: CSASVAPGKSYEQYF. The CDR3 DNA reads as TGCAGTGCTAGCGTAGCCCCGGGGAAGTCCTACGAGCAGTACTTC.

This clonotype was recorded at least ten times. The chain has TRBV25-1 and TRBJ2-7; TRBD1 matches 10 bases. J lost 7 bases, V lost 7 bases, and 7 bases had no gene match. This CDR3 has 13 residues. The germline CDR1 and CDR2 sequences are MGHDK and SYGVNS. The CDR3: CASIADRGLEQYF. DNA for the CDR3: TGTGCCAGCATCGCGGACAGGGGGTTGGAGCAGTACTTC.

This clonotype was seen more than once but under ten times. The chain has TRBV23-1 and TRBJ2-2; 8 bases fit TRBD2. TRBV23-1 qualifies as an ORF whose function is uncertain. The ends lost 3 bases at V and 2 bases at J; junction bases unmatched: 8. The CDR3 runs 17 residues. The CDR3 sequence: CASSHAWLAGNTGELFF. The CDR3 coding sequence is TGCGCCAGCAGTCATGCTTGGCTAGCGGGCAACACCGGGGAGCTGTTTTTT.

This clonotype was observed at least ten times. The chain recombines TRBV27 with TRBJ2-7; D may be TRBD2 (6 bases). The ends were cut back, 6 bases at V and 13 bases at J, with 22 bases in the middle. CDR3 length: 13 residues. Germline CDR1 is MNHEY and CDR2 is SMNVEV (reference sequence). This CDR3 is CASSPKGWREEYF. CDR3 nucleotides: TGTGCCAGCAGCCCAAAGGGGTGGAGGGAAGAATACTTC.

Details on this clonotype: Given a much more abundant clone one base away, this may be a read error. V is TRBV24-1 and J is TRBJ2-2, with D perhaps matching TRBD1 (5 bases). This CDR3 region has 16 residues. Germline CDR1 is KGHDR and CDR2 is SFDVKD. Trimming took 4 bases from V and 8 from J, leaving 19 bases between them. CDR3 sequence: CATSDPSWTPQGELFF. CDR3 DNA: TGTGCCACCAGTGACCCATCCTGGACACCCCAAGGGGAGCTGTTTTTT.

This clonotype was recorded a few times. The chain carries TRBV20-1 and TRBJ2-3, with D tentatively TRBD2 (5 bases). The CDR3 length is 16 residues. The germline V gene encodes CDR1 DFQATT and CDR2 SNEGSKA (reference sequence). The V gene lost 0 bases and the J gene lost 5 bases, with 18 bases spanning the gap. The CDR3 nucleotides are TGCAGTGCTAGAGATCTCATCCAGCGGTGGGGAGATACGCAGTATTTT. Translating it yields CSARDLIQRWGDTQYF.

This clonotype was counted at least ten times. This chain links TRBV7-6 with TRBJ2-3; 7 bases line up with TRBD2. Germline values: CDR1 SGHVS, CDR2 FNYEAQ. With 7 bases clipped from V and 1 base from J, the junction kept 5 bases outside the gene matches. There are 14 residues in the CDR3. CDR3 bases: TGTGCCAGCAAGCCCACTAGCGGCACAGATACGCAGTATTTT. It translates to CASKPTSGTDTQYF.

This clonotype appeared many times. The chain is built from TRBV4-2 and TRBJ2-1; D ambiguous. The V end was cut by 1 base, the J end by 7 bases, with 8 bases between. Germline V gene data show CDR1 as LGHNA and CDR2 as YNFKEQ. The CDR3 runs 13 residues. CDR3 bases: TGTGCCAGCAGCCAAGGTTACCAGAATGAGCAGTTCTTC. This encodes CASSQGYQNEQFF.

About this clonotype: This sequence may be a read error, since a much larger clone differs from it by one base. The rearrangement links TRBV2 to TRBJ2-7; tentatively, D is TRBD2 (5 bases). This CDR3 has 16 amino acids. The germline V gene encodes CDR1 SNHLY and CDR2 FYNNEI. Between the trimmed V and J ends, which lost 11 bases and 3 bases, there was a span of 26 bases. CDR3 sequence (DNA): TGTGCCTGCAACCCCATGGGCGACTCGGGGTACTACGAGCAGTACTTC. It yields the protein CACNPMGDSGYYEQYF.

This clonotype was found many times. The chain has TRBV20-1 and TRBJ2-7; no clear D gene. CDR1 DFQATT and CDR2 SNEGSKA come from the germline V gene (reference sequence). Between the trimmed V and J ends, which lost 1 base and 2 bases, there was a span of 15 bases. The CDR3 is 15 residues long. In nucleotides, the CDR3 is TGCAGTGCTAGAGTAATTATCGTGTCAGCCTACGAGCAGTACTTC. Translating gives CSARVIIVSAYEQYF.

This clonotype occurred many times. The chain couples TRBV6-2 or TRBV6-3 to TRBJ2-5; no firm D call. Trimming left V 2 bases short and J 7 bases short, with 14 bases between. Germline loops: CDR1 MNHEY, CDR2 SVGEGT. The CDR3 contains 14 residues. In DNA form, the CDR3 reads TGTGCCAGCAGTTACCCCGACGTCGGTCGGACCCAGTACTTC. Amino acid sequence: CASSYPDVGRTQYF.

This clonotype was seen more than once but under ten times. The chain uses TRBV5-1 and TRBJ2-5, with 7 positions matching TRBD1. Germline lookup yields CDR1 SGHRS and CDR2 YFSETQ. The V and J ends lost 3 bases and 5 bases, in that order; junction bases with no gene match: 4. This CDR3 spans 13 amino acids. CDR3 residues: CASSYRGVETQYF. The CDR3 DNA follows: TGCGCCAGCAGCTACAGGGGAGTGGAGACCCAGTACTTC.

V is TRBV7-9 and J is TRBJ1-1; D may be TRBD1 (6 bases). The V end lost 7 bases, the J end lost 4 bases, and 19 bases lay between the germline ends. CDR3 length equals 15 residues. CDR1 and CDR2 (germline): SEHNR, FQNEAQ (reference sequence). CDR3 nucleotide sequence: TGTGCCAGCAACTCCGTTGCGGGGGCTCGCACTGAAGCTTTCTTT. Amino acids: CASNSVAGARTEAFF.

CDR3 amino acids: CSAPRDGVYGEQFF. The CDR3 region has the DNA TGCAGCGCGCCGAGGGACGGTGTCTACGGTGAGCAGTTCTTC. This chain joins TRBV29-1 and TRBJ2-1; either TRBD1 or TRBD2 may fit D (5 bases each). The germline V and J ends were trimmed by 7 bases and 9 bases, with 22 bases remaining between them. Germline V lookup: CDR1 SQVTM, CDR2 ANQGSEA. This CDR3 has 14 residues.

V is TRBV20-1 and J is TRBJ2-7; 9 positions agree with TRBD1. This CDR3 has 17 amino acids. Germline V gene data show CDR1 as DFQATT and CDR2 as SNEGSKA (reference sequence). With V trimmed by 0 bases and J by 2 bases, 11 bases remained unmatched. The CDR3 bases are TGCAGTGCTAGAGATATGGGGGGACAGGGCGGGGCCTACGAGCAGTACTTC. It encodes CSARDMGGQGGAYEQYF.

As to this clonotype: Just one base apart from a much larger clone, this may be a read error. This sequence joins TRBV12-3 or TRBV12-4 and TRBJ1-2, with TRBD1 as a possible D gene (5 bases). V was trimmed by 5 bases and J by 4 bases, leaving 11 bases between them. The CDR3 is made up of 13 amino acids. The CDR3 protein is CASSPTDTYGYTF. DNA of the CDR3: TGTGCCAGCAGTCCGACAGACACCTATGGCTACACCTTC.

This clonotype was picked up many times. The rearrangement links TRBV6-1 to TRBJ1-4; TRBD1 matches at 9 bases. With V trimmed by 6 bases and J by 5 bases, 4 bases remained unmatched. From germline, CDR1 is MNHNS and CDR2 SASEGT. This CDR3 is 14 amino acids long. CDR3 in amino acids: CASSPGTGNEKLFF. Written as DNA, the CDR3 is TGTGCCAGCAGCCCCGGGACAGGGAATGAAAAACTGTTTTTT.

This clonotype was recorded many times. This sequence joins TRBV6-5 and TRBJ2-3, with 10 bases identical to TRBD2. The germline gives CDR1 MNHEY, CDR2 SVGAGI. The CDR3 is made up of 18 amino acids. J gave up 2 bases and V 0 bases, and 8 bases lay outside the gene matches. The CDR3 protein is CASSYSLGLAWDTDTQYF. CDR3 nucleotides: TGTGCCAGCAGTTACTCCTTGGGACTAGCGTGGGACACAGATACGCAGTATTTT.

This clonotype came up a few times. The chain employs TRBV19 and TRBJ2-3, with 8 bases that match TRBD2. Germline CDR1 LNHDA, CDR2 SQIVND (reference sequence). The CDR3 is made up of 12 amino acids. The CDR3 coding sequence is TGTGCTCAGACTAGCGGCACAGATACGCAGTATTTT. This gives the protein CAQTSGTDTQYF. The variable domain in full, with the rest retrieved from reference TRBV19 and TRBJ2-3, is DGGITQSPKYLFRKEGQNVTLSCEQNLNHDAMYWYRQDPGQGLRLIYYSQIVNDFQKGDIAEGYSVSREKKESFPLTVTSAQKNPTAFYLCAQTSGTDTQYFGPGTRLTVL.

The CDR3 loop reads CASTLSGANTGELFF. The CDR3 DNA reads as TGTGCCAGCACCCTTTCGGGGGCGAACACCGGGGAGCTGTTTTTT. The chain uses TRBV12-3 or TRBV12-4 and TRBJ2-2; tentative D call: TRBD2 (6 bases). The CDR3 has 15 residues. The germline V and J ends were trimmed by 7 bases and 0 bases, with 12 bases remaining between them.

This clonotype was counted many times. This sequence joins TRBV10-3 and TRBJ2-5; tentatively, D is TRBD2 (6 bases). Trimming pared 0 bases from V and 5 bases from J, leaving 10 bases between. The CDR3 is 14 amino acids. CDR1 ENHRY and CDR2 SYGVKD come from the germline V gene. The CDR3 loop is CAISESEGPETQYF. Here the CDR3 DNA reads TGTGCCATCAGTGAGTCGGAGGGCCCCGAGACCCAGTACTTC.

In its sample, this clonotype was seen a few times. This chain joins TRBV12-3 or TRBV12-4 and TRBJ1-6, with TRBD1 as a possible D gene (5 bases). The V gene lost 3 bases and the J gene lost 8 bases, with 11 bases spanning the gap. CDR3 size: 14 residues. The CDR3 region has the DNA TGTGCCAGCAGTTTCGGGGCCAGGGATTCACCCCTCCACTTT. Amino acid sequence: CASSFGARDSPLHF.

This clonotype was detected ten times or more. The rearrangement links TRBV7-2 to TRBJ1-3; D uncertain. The CDR3 is made up of 13 amino acids. Germline CDR1 SGHTA, CDR2 FQGNSA. Trimming took off 1 base at V and 8 bases at J, with 9 bases between the two ends. The CDR3 DNA sequence: TGTGCCAGCAGCTTAGGGCCGGAGGACACCATATATTTT. Its translation: CASSLGPEDTIYF.